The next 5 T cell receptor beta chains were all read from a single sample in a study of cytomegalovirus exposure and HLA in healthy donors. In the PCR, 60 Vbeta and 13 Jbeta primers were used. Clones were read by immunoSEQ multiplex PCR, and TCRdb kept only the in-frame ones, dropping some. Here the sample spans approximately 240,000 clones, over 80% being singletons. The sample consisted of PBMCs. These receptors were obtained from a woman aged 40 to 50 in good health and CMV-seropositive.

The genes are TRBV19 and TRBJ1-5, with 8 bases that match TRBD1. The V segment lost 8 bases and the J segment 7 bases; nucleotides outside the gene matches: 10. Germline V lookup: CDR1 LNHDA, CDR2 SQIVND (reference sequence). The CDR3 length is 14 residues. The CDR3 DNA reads TGTGCCAGTCGGGATGCAGGGGGCTGGCAGCCCCAGCATTTT. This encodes CASRDAGGWQPQHF. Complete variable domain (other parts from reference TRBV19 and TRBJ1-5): DGGITQSPKYLFRKEGQNVTLSCEQNLNHDAMYWYRQDPGQGLRLIYYSQIVNDFQKGDIAEGYSVSREKKESFPLTVTSAQKNPTAFYLCASRDAGGWQPQHFGDGTRLSIL.

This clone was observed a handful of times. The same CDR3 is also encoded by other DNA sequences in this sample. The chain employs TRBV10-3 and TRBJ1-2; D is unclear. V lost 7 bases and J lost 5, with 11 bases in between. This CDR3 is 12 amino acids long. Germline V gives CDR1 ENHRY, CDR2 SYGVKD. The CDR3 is CAINGGPYGYTF. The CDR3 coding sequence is TGTGCCATCAACGGAGGGCCTTATGGCTACACCTTC.

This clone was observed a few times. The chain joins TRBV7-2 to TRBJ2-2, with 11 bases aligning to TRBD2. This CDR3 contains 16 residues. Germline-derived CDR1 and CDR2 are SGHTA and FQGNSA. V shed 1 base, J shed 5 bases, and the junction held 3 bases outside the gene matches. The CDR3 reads CASSLEASGRTGELFF. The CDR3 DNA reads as TGTGCCAGCAGCTTAGAGGCTAGCGGGAGGACCGGGGAGCTGTTTTTT.

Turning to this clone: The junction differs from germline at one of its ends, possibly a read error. The CDR3 DNA follows: TGTTCCAGCAGCTTAGTTCCCACCTACGAGCAGTACTTC. Protein product: CSSSLVPTYEQYF. The chain uses TRBV7-9 and TRBJ2-7; no firm D call. Per germline, CDR1 SEHNR and CDR2 FQNEAQ (reference sequence). CDR3 length: 13 residues.

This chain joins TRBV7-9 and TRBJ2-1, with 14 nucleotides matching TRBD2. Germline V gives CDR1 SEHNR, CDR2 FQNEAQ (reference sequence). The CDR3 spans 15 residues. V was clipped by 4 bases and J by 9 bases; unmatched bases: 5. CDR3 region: CASSSTSGGAGEQFF. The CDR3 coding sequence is TGTGCCAGCAGCTCGACTAGCGGGGGGGCGGGTGAGCAGTTCTTC.